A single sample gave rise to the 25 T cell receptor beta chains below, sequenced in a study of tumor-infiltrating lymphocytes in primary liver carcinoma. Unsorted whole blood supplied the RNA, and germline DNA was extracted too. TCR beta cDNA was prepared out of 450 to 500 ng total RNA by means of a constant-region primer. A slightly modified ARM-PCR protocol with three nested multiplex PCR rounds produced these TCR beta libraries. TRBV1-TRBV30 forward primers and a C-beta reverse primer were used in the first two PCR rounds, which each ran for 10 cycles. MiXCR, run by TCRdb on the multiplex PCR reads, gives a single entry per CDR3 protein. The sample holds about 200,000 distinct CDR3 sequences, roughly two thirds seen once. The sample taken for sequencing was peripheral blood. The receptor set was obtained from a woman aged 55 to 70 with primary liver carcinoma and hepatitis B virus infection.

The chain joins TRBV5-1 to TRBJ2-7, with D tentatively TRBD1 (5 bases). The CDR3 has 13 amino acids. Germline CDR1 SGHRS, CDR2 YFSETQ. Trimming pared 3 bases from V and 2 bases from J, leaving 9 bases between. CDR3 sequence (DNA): TGCGCCAGCAGCTGGACAAACACCTACGAGCAGTACTTC. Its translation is CASSWTNTYEQYF.

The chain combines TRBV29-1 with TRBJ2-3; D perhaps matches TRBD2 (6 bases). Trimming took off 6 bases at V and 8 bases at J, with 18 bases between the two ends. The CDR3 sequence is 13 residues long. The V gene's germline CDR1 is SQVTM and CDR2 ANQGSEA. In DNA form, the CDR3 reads TGCAGCGTCGGGACTGGCGGAGCAGGTACGCAGTATTTT. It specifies CSVGTGGAGTQYF.

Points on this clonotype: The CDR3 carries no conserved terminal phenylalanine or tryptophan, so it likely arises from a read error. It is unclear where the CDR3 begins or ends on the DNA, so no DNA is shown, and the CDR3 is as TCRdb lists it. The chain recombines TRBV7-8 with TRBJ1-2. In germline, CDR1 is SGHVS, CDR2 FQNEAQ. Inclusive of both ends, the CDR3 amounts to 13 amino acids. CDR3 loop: CASSLTANYGYAL.

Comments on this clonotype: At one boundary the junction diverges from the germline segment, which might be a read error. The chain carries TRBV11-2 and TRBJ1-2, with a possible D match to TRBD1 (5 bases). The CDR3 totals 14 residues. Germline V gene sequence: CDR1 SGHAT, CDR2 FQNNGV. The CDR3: CASSLGRGGYGYTF. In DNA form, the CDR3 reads TGTGCCAGCAGTTTAGGAAGGGGAGGCTATGGCTACACCTTC.

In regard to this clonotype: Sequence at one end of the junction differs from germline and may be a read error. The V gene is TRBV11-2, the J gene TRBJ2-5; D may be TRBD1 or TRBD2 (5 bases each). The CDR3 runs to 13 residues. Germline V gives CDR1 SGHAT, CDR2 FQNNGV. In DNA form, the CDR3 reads TGTGCCAGCAGCTCCCACTCCGAAGGGACCCAGCACTTC. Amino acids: CASSSHSEGTQHF.

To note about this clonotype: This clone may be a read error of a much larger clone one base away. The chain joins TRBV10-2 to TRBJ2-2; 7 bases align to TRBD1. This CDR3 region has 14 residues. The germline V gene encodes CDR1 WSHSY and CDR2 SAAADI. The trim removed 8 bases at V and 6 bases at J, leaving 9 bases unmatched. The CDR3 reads CASGNGDSSGELFF. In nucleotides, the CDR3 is TGCGCCAGCGGAAACGGGGACAGCTCCGGGGAGCTGTTTTTT.

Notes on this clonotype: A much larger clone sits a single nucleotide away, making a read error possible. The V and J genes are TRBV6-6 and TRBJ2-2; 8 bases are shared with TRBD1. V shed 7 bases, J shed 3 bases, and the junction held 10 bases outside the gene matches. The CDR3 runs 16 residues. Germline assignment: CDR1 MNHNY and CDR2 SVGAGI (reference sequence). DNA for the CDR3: TGTGCCAGCATCCTCTCGACAGGGGACTACACCGGGGAGCTGTTTTTT. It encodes CASILSTGDYTGELFF.

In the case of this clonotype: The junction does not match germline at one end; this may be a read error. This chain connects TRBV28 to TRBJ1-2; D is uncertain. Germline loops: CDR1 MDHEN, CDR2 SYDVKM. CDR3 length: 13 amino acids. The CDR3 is CASSSPRRSGYNF. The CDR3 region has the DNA TGTGCCAGCAGTTCCCCTCGACGGAGTGGCTACAACTTC.

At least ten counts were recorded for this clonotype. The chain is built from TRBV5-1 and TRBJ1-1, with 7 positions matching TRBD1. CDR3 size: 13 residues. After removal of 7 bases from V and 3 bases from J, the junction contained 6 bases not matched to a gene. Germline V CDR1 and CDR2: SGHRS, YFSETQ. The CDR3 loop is CASGTALDTEAFF. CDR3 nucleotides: TGCGCCAGCGGGACAGCTTTAGACACTGAAGCTTTCTTT.

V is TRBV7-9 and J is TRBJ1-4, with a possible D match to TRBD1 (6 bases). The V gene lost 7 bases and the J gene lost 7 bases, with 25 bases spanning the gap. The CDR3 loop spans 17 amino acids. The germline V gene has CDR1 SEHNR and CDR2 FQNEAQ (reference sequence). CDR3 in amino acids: CASNSLASGARGEKLFF. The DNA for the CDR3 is TGTGCCAGCAACTCTTTAGCCTCAGGGGCGCGGGGTGAAAAACTGTTTTTT.

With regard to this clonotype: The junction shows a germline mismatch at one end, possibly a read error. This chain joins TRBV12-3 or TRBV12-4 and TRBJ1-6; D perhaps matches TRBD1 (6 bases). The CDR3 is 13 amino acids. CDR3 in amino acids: CASSSDSFSPLRF. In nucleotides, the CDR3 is TGTGCCAGCAGTTCGGACAGCTTTTCACCCCTCCGCTTT.

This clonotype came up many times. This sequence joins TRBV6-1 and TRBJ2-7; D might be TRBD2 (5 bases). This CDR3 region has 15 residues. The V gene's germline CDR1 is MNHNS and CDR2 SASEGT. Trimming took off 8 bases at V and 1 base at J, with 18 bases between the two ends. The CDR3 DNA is TGTGCCAGCTCTTTCGAGTCCTCGGGGTCCTACGAGCAGTACTTC. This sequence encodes CASSFESSGSYEQYF.

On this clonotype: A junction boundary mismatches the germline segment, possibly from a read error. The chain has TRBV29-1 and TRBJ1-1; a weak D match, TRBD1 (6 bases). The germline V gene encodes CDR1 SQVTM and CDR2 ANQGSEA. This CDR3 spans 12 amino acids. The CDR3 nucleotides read TGTAGCGTGAAGGGGGTTAGAACTGAAGCTTTCTTT. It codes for CSVKGVRTEAFF.

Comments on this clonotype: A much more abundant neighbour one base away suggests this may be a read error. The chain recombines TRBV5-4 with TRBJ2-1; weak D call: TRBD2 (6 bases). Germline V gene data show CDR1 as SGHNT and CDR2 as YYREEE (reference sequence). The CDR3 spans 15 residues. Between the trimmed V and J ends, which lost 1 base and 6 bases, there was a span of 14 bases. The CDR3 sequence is CASSLFAGRFNEQFF. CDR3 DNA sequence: TGTGCCAGCAGCTTGTTTGCGGGGAGGTTCAATGAGCAGTTCTTC. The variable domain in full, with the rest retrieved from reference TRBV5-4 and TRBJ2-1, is ETGVTQSPTHLIKTRGQQVTLRCSSQSGHNTVSWYQQALGQGPQFIFQYYREEENGRGNFPPRFSGLQFPNYSSELNVNALELDDSALYLCASSLFAGRFNEQFFGPGTRLTVL.

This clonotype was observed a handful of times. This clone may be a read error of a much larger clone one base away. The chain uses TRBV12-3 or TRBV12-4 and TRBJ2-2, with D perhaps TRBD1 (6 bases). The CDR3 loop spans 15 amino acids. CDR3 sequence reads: CANSWQGKNTGELFF. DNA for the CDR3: TGTGCCAACAGTTGGCAGGGGAAGAACACCGGGGAGCTGTTTTTT.

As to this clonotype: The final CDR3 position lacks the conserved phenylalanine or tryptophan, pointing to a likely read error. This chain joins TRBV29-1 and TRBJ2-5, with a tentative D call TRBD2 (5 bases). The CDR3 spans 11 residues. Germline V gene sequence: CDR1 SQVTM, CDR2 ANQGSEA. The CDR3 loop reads CSVKYQETQYS. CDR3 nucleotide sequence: TGTAGCGTTAAATACCAAGAGACCCAGTACTCC.

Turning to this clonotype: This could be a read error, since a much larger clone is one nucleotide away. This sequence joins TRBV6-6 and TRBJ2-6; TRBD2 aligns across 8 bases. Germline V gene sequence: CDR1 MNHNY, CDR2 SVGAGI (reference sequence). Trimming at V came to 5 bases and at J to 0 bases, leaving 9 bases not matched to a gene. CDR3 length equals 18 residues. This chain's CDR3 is CASSNGLALFSGANVLTF. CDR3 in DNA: TGTGCCAGCAGTAATGGACTAGCTTTATTCTCTGGGGCCAACGTCCTGACTTTC.

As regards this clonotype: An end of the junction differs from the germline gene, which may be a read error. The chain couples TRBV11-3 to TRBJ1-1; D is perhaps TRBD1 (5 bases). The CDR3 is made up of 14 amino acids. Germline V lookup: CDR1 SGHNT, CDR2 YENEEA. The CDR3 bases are TGTGCTAGCAGCCCTAAAGGAGGGGAGGTTCGCGCTTTCTTT. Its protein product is CASSPKGGEVRAFF.

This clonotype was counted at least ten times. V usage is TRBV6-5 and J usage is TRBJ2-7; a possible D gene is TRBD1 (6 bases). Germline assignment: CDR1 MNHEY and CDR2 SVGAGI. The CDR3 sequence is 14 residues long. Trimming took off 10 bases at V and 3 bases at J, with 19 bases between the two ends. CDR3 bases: TGTGCCACCGCGGGCTCCGGCAGGGGCTACGAGCAGTACTTC. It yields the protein CATAGSGRGYEQYF.

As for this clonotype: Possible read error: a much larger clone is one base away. CDR3 amino acids: CTSSEGSFWGTDTQYF. CDR3 coding DNA: TGTACCAGCAGTGAGGGCAGTTTCTGGGGCACAGATACGCAGTATTTT. V usage is TRBV6-5 and J usage is TRBJ2-3; maybe TRBD2 (5 bases). The CDR3 totals 16 residues. Germline values: CDR1 MNHEY, CDR2 SVGAGI.

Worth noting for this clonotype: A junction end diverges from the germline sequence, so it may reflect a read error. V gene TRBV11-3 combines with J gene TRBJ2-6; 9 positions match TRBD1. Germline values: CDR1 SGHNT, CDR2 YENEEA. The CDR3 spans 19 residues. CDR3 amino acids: CASSPQPGQGVSGANALTF. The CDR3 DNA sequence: TGTGCCAGCAGCCCCCAACCGGGACAGGGTGTCTCTGGGGCCAACGCCCTGACTTTC.

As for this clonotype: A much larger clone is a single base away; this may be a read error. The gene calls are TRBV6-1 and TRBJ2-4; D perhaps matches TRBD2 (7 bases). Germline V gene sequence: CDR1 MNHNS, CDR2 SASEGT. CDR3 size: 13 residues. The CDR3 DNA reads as TGTGTCAGCAGTGGACTAGGGGGGGACATTCAGTACTTC. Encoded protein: CVSSGLGGDIQYF.

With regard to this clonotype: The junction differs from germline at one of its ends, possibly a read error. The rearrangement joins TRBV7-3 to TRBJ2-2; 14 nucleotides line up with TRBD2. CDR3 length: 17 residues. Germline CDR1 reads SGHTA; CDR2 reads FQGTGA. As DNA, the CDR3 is TGTGCCAGCAGCCGTCGACTAGCGGGAGGGCGTGTGGGGGAACTGTTTTTT. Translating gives CASSRRLAGGRVGELFF. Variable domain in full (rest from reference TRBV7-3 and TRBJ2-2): GAGVSQTPSNKVTEKGKYVELRCDPISGHTALYWYRQSLGQGPEFLIYFQGTGAADDSGLPNDRFFAVRPEGSVSTLKIQRTERGDSAVYLCASSRRLAGGRVGELFFGEGSRLTVL.

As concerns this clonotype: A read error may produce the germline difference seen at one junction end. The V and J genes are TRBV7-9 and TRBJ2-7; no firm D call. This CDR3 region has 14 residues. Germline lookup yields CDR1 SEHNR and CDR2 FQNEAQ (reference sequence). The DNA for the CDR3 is TGTGCCAGCAGCTTACGTGAGTCCCCCTACGAGCAGCACTTT. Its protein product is CASSLRESPYEQHF.

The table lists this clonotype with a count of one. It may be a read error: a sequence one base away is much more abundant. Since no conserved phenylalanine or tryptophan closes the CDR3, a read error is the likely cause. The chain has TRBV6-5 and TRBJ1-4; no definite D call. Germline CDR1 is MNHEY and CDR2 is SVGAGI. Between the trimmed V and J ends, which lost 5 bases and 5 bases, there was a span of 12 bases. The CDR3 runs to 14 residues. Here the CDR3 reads CASSQVWGNEKLFS. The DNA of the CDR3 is TGTGCCAGCAGTCAGGTGTGGGGAAATGAAAAACTGTTTTCT.